These 21 T cell receptor beta chains were sequenced from one sample in a study of blood T cell repertoires in COVID-19. Produced via immunoSEQ multiplex PCR; TCRdb's table is partial and in-frame only. Of around 200,000 clones detected, 85% appear once; the ten largest clones hold roughly 20%. The specimen was PBMCs or T cells enriched from blood (not recorded which). All receptors come from a man aged 35 to 55 who had recovered from COVID-19.

This chain connects TRBV5-4 to TRBJ2-2; 8 bases are shared with TRBD2. CDR3 size: 17 residues. The germline CDR1 and CDR2 sequences are SGHNT and YYREEE (reference sequence). After removal of 7 bases from V and 2 bases from J, the junction contained 13 bases not matched to a gene. CDR3 loop: CASRPAASGGNTGELFF. In DNA form, the CDR3 reads TGTGCCAGCCGACCCGCGGCCAGCGGGGGTAACACCGGGGAGCTGTTTTTT.

DNA for the CDR3: TGTGCCACCAGCAGAGAGGACAACTCTGGGGCCAACGTCCTGACTTTC. As protein: CATSREDNSGANVLTF. The rearrangement joins TRBV15 to TRBJ2-6, with D possibly being TRBD1 (5 bases). Germline loops: CDR1 LNHNV, CDR2 YYDKDF (reference sequence). The CDR3 loop spans 16 amino acids. Trimming took 0 bases from V and 0 from J, leaving 6 bases between them.

This chain uses TRBV10-2 with TRBJ1-2; 8 positions match TRBD1. CDR1 is WSHSY and CDR2 is SAAADI in the germline V gene. The CDR3 extends over 15 amino acids. V dropped 0 bases and J dropped 7; count of bases not matched to a gene: 7. In nucleotides, the CDR3 is TGCGCCAGCAGTGAGTCGCGGCAGGGGGCACGTGGCTACACCTTC. Translation gives CASSESRQGARGYTF.

The rearrangement uses TRBV27 and TRBJ2-7, with a weak D call TRBD2 (7 bases). V shed 5 bases and J shed 2 bases, with 25 bases lying between them. This CDR3 is 18 amino acids long. The germline V gene has CDR1 MNHEY and CDR2 SMNVEV (reference sequence). CDR3 residues: CASSPLYGPGGPTYEQYF. As DNA, the CDR3 is TGTGCCAGCAGTCCCCTATATGGCCCCGGGGGGCCGACCTACGAGCAGTACTTC.

This clone was seen a few times. This rearrangement joins TRBV7-9 to TRBJ2-2; 12 bases fit TRBD2. The J segment lost 5 bases and the V segment lost 11 bases, leaving 3 bases of the junction unmatched. Germline assignment: CDR1 SEHNR and CDR2 FQNEAQ (reference sequence). This CDR3 is 13 amino acids long. CDR3 sequence reads: CAVTSGRTGELFF. The CDR3 DNA reads TGTGCCGTCACTAGCGGGAGGACCGGGGAGCTGTTTTTT.

This rearrangement joins TRBV5-1 to TRBJ1-2, with 7 bases fitting TRBD1. This CDR3 is 14 amino acids long. Losses at the gene ends were 0 bases for V and 3 bases for J; bases not matched to a gene: 2. Germline CDR1 reads SGHRS; CDR2 reads YFSETQ. This chain's CDR3 is CASSLGDRDYGYTF. The CDR3, as DNA: TGCGCCAGCAGCTTGGGGGACAGAGACTATGGCTACACCTTC. Full variable domain (remainder filled in from reference TRBV5-1 and TRBJ1-2): KAGVTQTPRYLIKTRGQQVTLSCSPISGHRSVSWYQQTPGQGLQFLFEYFSETQRNKGNFPGRFSGRQFSNSRSEMNVSTLELGDSALYLCASSLGDRDYGYTFGSGTRLTVV.

The chain recombines TRBV6-5 with TRBJ2-7; the D is unclear. V lost 5 bases, J lost 6 bases, and 20 bases lay in between. Germline V gene sequence: CDR1 MNHEY, CDR2 SVGAGI. The CDR3 consists of 15 residues. In DNA form, the CDR3 reads TGTGCCAGCAGTCCATTCCGCGCAAACAGTGGCGAGCAGTACTTC. It is translated as CASSPFRANSGEQYF.

This clone has a single count. The rearrangement joins TRBV6-2 or TRBV6-3 to TRBJ2-7; 14 bases are shared with TRBD2. This CDR3 contains 15 residues. Per germline, CDR1 MNHEY and CDR2 SVGEGT. The V and J ends lost 5 bases and 2 bases, in that order; junction bases with no gene match: 2. CDR3 sequence: CASSTTSGRAYEQYF. The CDR3 DNA sequence: TGTGCCAGCAGTACGACTAGCGGGAGGGCCTACGAGCAGTACTTC.

The chain links TRBV7-6 to TRBJ2-5; 8 bases match TRBD1. The CDR3 has 14 residues. From germline, CDR1 is SGHVS and CDR2 FNYEAQ. The V segment lost 8 bases and the J segment 4 bases; nucleotides outside the gene matches: 9. The CDR3, as DNA: TGTGCCAGCCGGAAGGACAGGGCGCCAGAGACCCAGTACTTC. Its protein product is CASRKDRAPETQYF.

The chain couples TRBV11-2 to TRBJ2-3; TRBD2 agrees at 11 bases. The CDR3 totals 18 residues. Trimming at V came to 4 bases and at J to 2 bases, leaving 11 bases not matched to a gene. Germline-derived CDR1 and CDR2 are SGHAT and FQNNGV. The CDR3 loop reads CASSSLRLAGILTDTQYF. The CDR3 nucleotides read TGTGCCAGCAGCTCCCTCAGACTAGCGGGGATACTCACAGATACGCAGTATTTT.

V gene TRBV30 combines with J gene TRBJ1-4, with no clear D. The CDR3 loop spans 12 amino acids. Germline V lookup: CDR1 GTSNPN, CDR2 SVGIG (reference sequence). The ends were cut back, 3 bases at V and 8 bases at J, with 10 bases in the middle. This chain's CDR3 is CAWRIRGEKLFF. CDR3 DNA: TGTGCCTGGAGGATCCGCGGGGAAAAACTGTTTTTT. Complete variable domain (other parts from reference TRBV30 and TRBJ1-4): SQTIHQWPATLVQPVGSPLSLECTVEGTSNPNLYWYRQAAGRGLQLLFYSVGIGQISSEVPQNLSASRPQDRQFILSSKKLLLSDSGFYLCAWRIRGEKLFFGSGTQLSVL.

This clone appeared a few times. The chain carries TRBV21-1 and TRBJ2-7; no DNA check was done on the table's D call, TRBD2. TRBV21-1 is classified as a pseudogene. The CDR3 is made up of 18 amino acids. The CDR3 coding sequence is TGTGCCAGCACCGATACCCCGAGCGGGAGGATGAACTCCTACGAGCAGTACTTC. Translated, it gives CASTDTPSGRMNSYEQYF.

The chain uses TRBV6-4 and TRBJ2-3, with 9 bases that match TRBD2. Germline V CDR1 and CDR2: MRHNA, SNTAGT. V lost 0 bases to trimming and J lost 2 bases; unmatched junction nucleotides: 3. The CDR3 covers 16 residues. CDR3 coding DNA: TGTGCCAGCAGTGACTCTAGCGGGAGCCACACAGATACGCAGTATTTT. Its translation: CASSDSSGSHTDTQYF.

V usage is TRBV30 and J usage is TRBJ1-1, with D unresolved. The CDR3 is made up of 13 amino acids. The V and J ends lost 5 bases and 6 bases respectively, with 16 bases between them. Per the germline V gene, CDR1 is GTSNPN and CDR2 is SVGIG (reference sequence). The CDR3 spells CAWEEVGMSEAFF. As DNA, the CDR3 is TGTGCCTGGGAGGAGGTGGGCATGTCTGAAGCTTTCTTT.

CDR3 nucleotide sequence: TGTGCCAGTAGCCGGGTCCCGGGACAGGGTGGAGGGACTGAAGCTTTCTTT. As protein: CASSRVPGQGGGTEAFF. The rearrangement links TRBV19 to TRBJ1-1, with 9 bases aligning to TRBD1. V dropped 6 bases and J dropped 5; count of bases not matched to a gene: 16. CDR3 length: 17 amino acids. Germline values: CDR1 LNHDA, CDR2 SQIVND (reference sequence).

This sequence joins TRBV14 and TRBJ2-1, with 8 positions matching TRBD2. Unmatched junction bases numbered 9, after V lost 3 bases and J lost 5 bases. The CDR3 is 16 residues long. Germline V gene sequence: CDR1 SGHDN, CDR2 FVKESK. CDR3 residues: CASSHLPREVNNEQFF. CDR3 sequence (DNA): TGTGCCAGCAGCCACCTCCCGCGGGAGGTTAACAATGAGCAGTTCTTC.

V gene TRBV11-2 combines with J gene TRBJ2-7; D may be TRBD2 (5 bases). From germline, CDR1 is SGHAT and CDR2 FQNNGV. This CDR3 is built from 15 residues. The V end was cut by 0 bases, the J end by 3 bases, with 12 bases between. CDR3 sequence reads: CASSLELSSFYEQYF. DNA for the CDR3: TGTGCCAGCAGCTTAGAGTTGTCTAGCTTCTACGAGCAGTACTTC.

A single count supports this clone. The chain carries TRBV2 and TRBJ2-5; no clear D gene. With 10 bases removed from V and 0 bases from J, the gap between germline ends came to 12 bases. The CDR3 is 13 amino acids. The V gene's germline CDR1 is SNHLY and CDR2 FYNNEI. DNA of the CDR3: TGTGCCACACTCTATAAGTACCAAGAGACCCAGTACTTC. Encoded protein: CATLYKYQETQYF.

The chain recombines TRBV4-2 with TRBJ1-4; TRBD1 might be the D (5 bases). Germline loops: CDR1 LGHNA, CDR2 YNFKEQ. The CDR3 loop spans 17 amino acids. The V end lost 0 bases, the J end lost 0 bases, and 11 bases lay between the germline ends. The CDR3 DNA follows: TGTGCCAGCAGCCAAGATCAGGCCAGGGCAACTAATGAAAAACTGTTTTTT. Protein sequence: CASSQDQARATNEKLFF.

The chain joins TRBV9 to TRBJ2-1; tentative D call: TRBD2 (5 bases). The CDR3 runs to 15 residues. Trimming took off 2 bases at V and 8 bases at J, with 17 bases between the two ends. Germline V gene data show CDR1 as SGDLS and CDR2 as YYNGEE. The CDR3 sequence: CASSVGEIPQYEQFF. CDR3 in DNA: TGTGCCAGCAGCGTTGGGGAGATACCGCAGTATGAGCAGTTCTTC.

By share, this clone ranks as large (0.1 to 1%). The chain couples TRBV28 to TRBJ1-1; D remains unclear. The CDR3 sequence is 16 residues long. The V and J ends lost 4 bases and 0 bases respectively, with 15 bases between them. The germline CDR1 and CDR2 sequences are MDHEN and SYDVKM. The CDR3, as DNA: TGTGCCAGCAGTTCTTTTTGGGAGGGTGTGAACACTGAAGCTTTCTTT. As protein: CASSSFWEGVNTEAFF.